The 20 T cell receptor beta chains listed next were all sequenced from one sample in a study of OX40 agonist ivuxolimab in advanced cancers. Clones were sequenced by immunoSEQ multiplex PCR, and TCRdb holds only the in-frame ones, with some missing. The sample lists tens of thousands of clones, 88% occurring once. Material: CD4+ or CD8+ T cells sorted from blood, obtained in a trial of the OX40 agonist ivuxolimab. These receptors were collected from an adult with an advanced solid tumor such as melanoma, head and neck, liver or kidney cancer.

As DNA, the CDR3 is TGTGCCAGCAGCTTAGCACTTCGGGGGCTCCTGTACAATGAGCAGTTCTTC. Translated, it gives CASSLALRGLLYNEQFF. The rearrangement links TRBV11-2 to TRBJ2-1; D may correspond to TRBD1 or TRBD2 (6 bases each). Trimming shortened V by 1 base and J by 4 bases, and 17 bases separated the two germline ends. Germline CDR1 is SGHAT and CDR2 is FQNNGV. The CDR3 has 17 amino acids. Filled out from reference TRBV11-2 and TRBJ2-1, the complete variable domain reads EAGVAQSPRYKIIEKRQSVAFWCNPISGHATLYWYQQILGQGPKLLIQFQNNGVVDDSQLPKDRFSAERLKGVDSTLKIQPAKLEDSAVYLCASSLALRGLLYNEQFFGPGTRLTVL.

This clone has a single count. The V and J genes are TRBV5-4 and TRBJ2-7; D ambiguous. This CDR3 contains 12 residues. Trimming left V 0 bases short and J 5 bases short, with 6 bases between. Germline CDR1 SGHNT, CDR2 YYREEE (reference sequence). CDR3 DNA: TGTGCCAGCAGCTTGGGGCGCGACGAGCAGTACTTC. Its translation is CASSLGRDEQYF.

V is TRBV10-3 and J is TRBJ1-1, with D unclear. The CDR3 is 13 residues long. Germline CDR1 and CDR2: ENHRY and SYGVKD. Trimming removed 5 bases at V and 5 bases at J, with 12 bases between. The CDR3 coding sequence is TGTGCCATCAGTAGCACGTTAAAGACTGAAGCTTTCTTT. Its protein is CAISSTLKTEAFF.

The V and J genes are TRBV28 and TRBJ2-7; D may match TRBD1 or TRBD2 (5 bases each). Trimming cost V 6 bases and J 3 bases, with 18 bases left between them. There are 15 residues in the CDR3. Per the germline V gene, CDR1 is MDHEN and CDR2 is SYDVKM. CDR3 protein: CASSLPRDVRYEQYF. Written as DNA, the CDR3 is TGTGCCAGCAGCCTCCCCCGGGACGTCCGCTACGAGCAGTACTTC.

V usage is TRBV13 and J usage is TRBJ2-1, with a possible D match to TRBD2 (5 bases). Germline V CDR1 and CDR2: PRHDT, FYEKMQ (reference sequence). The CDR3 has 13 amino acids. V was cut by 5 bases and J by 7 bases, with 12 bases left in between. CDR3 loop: CASSTLGVNEQFF. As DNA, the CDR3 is TGTGCCAGCAGCACCCTCGGGGTAAATGAGCAGTTCTTC.

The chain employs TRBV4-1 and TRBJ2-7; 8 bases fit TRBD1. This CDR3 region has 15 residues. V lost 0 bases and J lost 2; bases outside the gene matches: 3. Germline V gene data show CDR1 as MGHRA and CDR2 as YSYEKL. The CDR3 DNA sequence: TGCGCCAGCAGCCAAGATAAGGGACAGGCCTACGAGCAGTACTTC. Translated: CASSQDKGQAYEQYF.

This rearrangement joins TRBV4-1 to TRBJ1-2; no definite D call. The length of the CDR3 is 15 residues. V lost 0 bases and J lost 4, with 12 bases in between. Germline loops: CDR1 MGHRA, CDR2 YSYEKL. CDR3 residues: CASSQELGSLYGYTF. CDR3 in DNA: TGCGCCAGCAGCCAAGAACTGGGAAGCCTCTATGGCTACACCTTC.

The DNA for the CDR3 is TGCGCCAGCAGTCCTACCGGGGCGGGTGGCTACACCTTC. Amino acids: CASSPTGAGGYTF. The chain couples TRBV4-3 to TRBJ1-2; D is possibly TRBD1 (5 bases). The germline CDR1 and CDR2 sequences are LGHNA and YSLEER. The CDR3 is made up of 13 amino acids. V lost 6 bases and J lost 7, with 15 bases in between.

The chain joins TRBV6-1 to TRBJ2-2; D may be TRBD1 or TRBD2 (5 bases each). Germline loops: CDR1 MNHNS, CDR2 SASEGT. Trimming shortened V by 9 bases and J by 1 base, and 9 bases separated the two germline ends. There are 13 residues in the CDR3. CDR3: CARGDVNTGELFF. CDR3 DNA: TGTGCCAGGGGGGACGTGAACACCGGGGAGCTGTTTTTT.

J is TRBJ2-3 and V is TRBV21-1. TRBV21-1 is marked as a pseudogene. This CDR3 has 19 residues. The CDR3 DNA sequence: TGTGCCAGCAGCAAATTACTTCCAAGCTCCCCGGGCAGAGGAGATACGCAGTATTTT. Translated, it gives CASSKLLPSSPGRGDTQYF.

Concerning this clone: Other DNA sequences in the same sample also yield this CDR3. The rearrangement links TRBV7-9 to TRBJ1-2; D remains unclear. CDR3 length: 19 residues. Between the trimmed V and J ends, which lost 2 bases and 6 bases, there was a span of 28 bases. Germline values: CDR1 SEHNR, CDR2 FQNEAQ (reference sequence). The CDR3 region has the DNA TGTGCCAGCAGCTTAAGGTCGGAAGCGCCGTTGGTCCTGAGGCATGGCTACACCTTC. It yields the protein CASSLRSEAPLVLRHGYTF.

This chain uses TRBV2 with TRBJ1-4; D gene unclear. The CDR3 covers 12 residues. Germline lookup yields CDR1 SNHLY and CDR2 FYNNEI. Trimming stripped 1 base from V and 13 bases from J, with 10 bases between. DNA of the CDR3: TGTGCCAGCAGTGAAGGGGCCGGGAGACTGTTTTTT. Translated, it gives CASSEGAGRLFF.

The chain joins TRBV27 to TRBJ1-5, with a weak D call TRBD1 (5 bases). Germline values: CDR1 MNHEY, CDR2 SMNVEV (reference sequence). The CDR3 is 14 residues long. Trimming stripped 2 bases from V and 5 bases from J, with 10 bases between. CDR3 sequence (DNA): TGTGCCAGCAGTTTACGTGGAGGGGATCAGCCCCAGCATTTT. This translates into CASSLRGGDQPQHF.

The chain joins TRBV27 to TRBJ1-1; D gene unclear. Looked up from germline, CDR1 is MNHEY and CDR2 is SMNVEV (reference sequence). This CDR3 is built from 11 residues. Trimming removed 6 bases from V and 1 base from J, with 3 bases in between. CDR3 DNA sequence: TGTGCCAGCAGGAAGAACACTGAAGCTTTCTTT. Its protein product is CASRKNTEAFF.

The CDR3 DNA sequence: TGTGCCAGCAGGCGCTTAAGAGCGGGGGTCACAGATACGCAGTATTTT. The encoded protein is CASRRLRAGVTDTQYF. This chain connects TRBV28 to TRBJ2-3, with 8 bases identical to TRBD2. V lost 6 bases and J lost 2; bases outside the gene matches: 10. Germline V gene lookup returns CDR1 MDHEN and CDR2 SYDVKM. The CDR3 is 16 residues long. The full variable domain, its missing parts supplied by reference TRBV28 and TRBJ2-3, is DVKVTQSSRYLVKRTGEKVFLECVQDMDHENMFWYRQDPGLGLRLIYFSYDVKMKEKGDIPEGYSVSREKKERFSLILESASTNQTSMYLCASRRLRAGVTDTQYFGPGTRLTVL.

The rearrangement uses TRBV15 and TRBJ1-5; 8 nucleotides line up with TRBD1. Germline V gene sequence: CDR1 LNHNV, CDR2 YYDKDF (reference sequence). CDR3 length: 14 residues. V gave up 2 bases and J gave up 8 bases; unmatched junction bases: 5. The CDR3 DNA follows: TGTGCCACCAGCAGAAGGGACAGGTCTGAGCCCCAGCATTTT. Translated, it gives CATSRRDRSEPQHF.

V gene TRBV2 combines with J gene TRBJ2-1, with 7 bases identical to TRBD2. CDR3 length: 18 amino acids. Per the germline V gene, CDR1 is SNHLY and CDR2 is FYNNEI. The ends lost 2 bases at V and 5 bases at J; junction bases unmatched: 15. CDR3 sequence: CASSEKAPWAGVNNEQFF. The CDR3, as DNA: TGTGCCAGCAGTGAAAAGGCCCCCTGGGCGGGAGTAAACAATGAGCAGTTCTTC.

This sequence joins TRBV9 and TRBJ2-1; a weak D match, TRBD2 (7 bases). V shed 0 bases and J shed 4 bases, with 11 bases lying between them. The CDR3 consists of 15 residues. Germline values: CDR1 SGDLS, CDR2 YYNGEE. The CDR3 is CASSVVGGGYNEQFF. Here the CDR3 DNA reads TGTGCCAGCAGCGTAGTGGGAGGGGGGTACAATGAGCAGTTCTTC.

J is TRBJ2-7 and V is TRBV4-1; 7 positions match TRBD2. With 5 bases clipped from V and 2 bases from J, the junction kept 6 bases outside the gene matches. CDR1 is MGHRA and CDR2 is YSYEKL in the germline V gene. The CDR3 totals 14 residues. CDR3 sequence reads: CASSDTGTTYEQYF. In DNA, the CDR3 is TGCGCCAGCAGCGACACCGGGACTACCTACGAGCAGTACTTC.

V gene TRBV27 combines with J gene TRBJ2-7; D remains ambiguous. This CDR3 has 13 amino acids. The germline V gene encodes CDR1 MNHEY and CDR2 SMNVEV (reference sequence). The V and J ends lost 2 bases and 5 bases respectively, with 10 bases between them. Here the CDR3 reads CASSLMGFHEQYF. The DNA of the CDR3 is TGTGCCAGCAGTTTAATGGGCTTCCACGAGCAGTACTTC.